The source of this T cell receptor (beta chain) is a study of response to subunit inactivated influenza vaccine. This clonotype was counted at least ten times. Sequence at one end of the junction differs from germline and may be a read error. CDR1 is SGHAT, CDR2 FQNNGV, per germline. This CDR3 contains 12 residues. TCRdb fed the RT-PCR reads into MiXCR, producing one record per CDR3 protein. The sample shows a few hundred thousand distinct CDR3 sequences, approximately 20% of them seen only once. The source is a man between 50 and 70 years old who received an inactivated influenza vaccine. This material consisted of PBMCs from blood, taken less than 22 months after vaccination. The chain carries TRBV11-2 and TRBJ1-2; TRBD1 aligns across 8 bases. CDR3 sequence reads: CASSSGQGGCTF. DNA of the CDR3: TGTGCCAGCAGCTCCGGACAGGGTGGCTGCACCTTC.